This passage covers 28 T cell receptor beta chains from one sample sequenced in a study of blood T cell repertoires in COVID-19. The method was immunoSEQ multiplex PCR; TCRdb's version includes in-frame clones alone and lacks a portion of them. The sample includes about 150,000 clones, just over 85% of them seen just once. Sequenced input: PBMCs or T cells enriched from blood (not recorded which). The source of these receptors is a man aged 45-65 years who had recovered from COVID-19.

This clone came up once. This sample includes further DNA sequences coding for the same CDR3. The chain couples TRBV9 to TRBJ2-2; weak D call: TRBD1 (5 bases). The CDR3 contains 15 residues. Germline V lookup: CDR1 SGDLS, CDR2 YYNGEE. Trimming shortened V by 0 bases and J by 1 base, and 7 bases separated the two germline ends. The CDR3 protein is CASSVGQGNTGELFF. Here the CDR3 DNA reads TGTGCCAGCAGCGTAGGTCAGGGGAACACCGGGGAGCTGTTTTTT.

CDR3 sequence: CASSQDPFAVTDTQYF. In DNA, the CDR3 is TGTGCCAGCAGCCAAGACCCTTTTGCGGTCACAGATACGCAGTATTTT. The chain combines TRBV3-1 (or the pseudogene TRBV3-2) with TRBJ2-3; D uncertain. V lost 0 bases, J lost 2 bases, and 12 bases lay in between. CDR1 is LGHDT and CDR2 is YNNKEL in the germline V gene (reference sequence). CDR3 length: 16 residues.

This clone was seen only a few times. The chain is built from TRBV19 and TRBJ1-5, with 8 bases that match TRBD1. Germline-derived CDR1 and CDR2 are LNHDA and SQIVND (reference sequence). V trimming: 7 bases; J trimming: 0 bases; junction bases outside the gene matches: 11. The CDR3 length is 17 residues. CDR3 in DNA: TGTGCCAGTACCGCCGACGACAGGGGATATAGCAATCAGCCCCAGCATTTT. Translating gives CASTADDRGYSNQPQHF. The whole variable domain, remainder taken from reference TRBV19 and TRBJ1-5, is DGGITQSPKYLFRKEGQNVTLSCEQNLNHDAMYWYRQDPGQGLRLIYYSQIVNDFQKGDIAEGYSVSREKKESFPLTVTSAQKNPTAFYLCASTADDRGYSNQPQHFGDGTRLSIL.

The chain combines TRBV7-2 with TRBJ2-3; TRBD2 is a possible D gene (6 bases). Germline V lookup: CDR1 SGHTA, CDR2 FQGNSA. This CDR3 is 16 amino acids long. Deletions cut 1 base from V and 1 base from J, with 12 bases between. For the CDR3, the DNA is TGTGCCAGCAGCTTAGGGGAGGTCAGAGGCACAGATACGCAGTATTTT. Its protein is CASSLGEVRGTDTQYF.

This sequence joins TRBV30 and TRBJ1-1; D is uncertain. The germline CDR1 and CDR2 sequences are GTSNPN and SVGIG (reference sequence). V lost 0 bases and J 5 bases, leaving 4 bases between the germline ends. The CDR3 consists of 11 residues. The CDR3 sequence is CAWSVLTEAFF. The CDR3 DNA reads TGTGCCTGGAGTGTACTTACTGAAGCTTTCTTT.

The V and J genes are TRBV11-2 and TRBJ1-6; D call uncertain. V lost 4 bases and J 7 bases, leaving 20 bases between the germline ends. This CDR3 comprises 17 residues. Germline V gives CDR1 SGHAT, CDR2 FQNNGV. The CDR3 DNA follows: TGTGCCAGCAGCTCAGAACTCGTATCGACGGAGAATTCACCCCTCCACTTT. Residues: CASSSELVSTENSPLHF.

The chain employs TRBV27 and TRBJ1-1; TRBD1 matches at 8 bases. V dropped 9 bases and J dropped 4; count of bases not matched to a gene: 1. The CDR3 runs to 11 residues. Germline loops: CDR1 MNHEY, CDR2 SMNVEV (reference sequence). The CDR3 nucleotides read TGTGCCAGTACAGGGGGCACTGAAGCTTTCTTT. It is translated as CASTGGTEAFF.

The V call is TRBV19, the J call TRBJ1-5; D is perhaps TRBD1 (6 bases). Per germline, CDR1 LNHDA and CDR2 SQIVND (reference sequence). The CDR3 runs to 16 residues. The germline V and J ends were trimmed by 10 bases and 0 bases, with 19 bases remaining between them. CDR3 nucleotides: TGTGCCACCACGGACAGTCGCCTTTATAGCAATCAGCCCCAGCATTTT. It codes for CATTDSRLYSNQPQHF. The complete variable domain, with remaining parts taken from reference TRBV19 and TRBJ1-5, reads DGGITQSPKYLFRKEGQNVTLSCEQNLNHDAMYWYRQDPGQGLRLIYYSQIVNDFQKGDIAEGYSVSREKKESFPLTVTSAQKNPTAFYLCATTDSRLYSNQPQHFGDGTRLSIL.

This clone was counted once. The V and J genes are TRBV5-3 and TRBJ1-3; D unresolved. Being an ORF, TRBV5-3 has a function that is uncertain. There are 14 residues in the CDR3. The V and J ends lost 2 bases and 4 bases respectively, with 10 bases between them. Written as DNA, the CDR3 is TGTGCCAGAAGCTTCGGAGCTGGGGGAAACACCATATATTTT. Encoded protein: CARSFGAGGNTIYF.

The rearrangement joins TRBV7-9 to TRBJ2-3, with TRBD1 as a possible D gene (6 bases). Per germline, CDR1 SEHNR and CDR2 FQNEAQ (reference sequence). This CDR3 comprises 16 residues. The ends were cut back, 1 base at V and 2 bases at J, with 13 bases in the middle. CDR3 bases: TGTGCCAGCAGCTTAGGACAGGCGGTTATCACAGATACGCAGTATTTT. This translates into CASSLGQAVITDTQYF.

The chain links TRBV9 to TRBJ1-1; possible D gene TRBD1, 6 bases. The V end lost 6 bases, the J end lost 6 bases, and 15 bases lay between the germline ends. Germline-derived CDR1 and CDR2 are SGDLS and YYNGEE. The CDR3 has 13 amino acids. The CDR3 region is CASKGRGGAEAFF. CDR3 bases: TGTGCCAGCAAGGGACGGGGGGGCGCTGAAGCTTTCTTT.

The table lists this clone with a few counts. The chain has TRBV15 and TRBJ2-7, with TRBD2 as a possible D gene (5 bases). CDR3 length: 15 residues. Deletions cut 5 bases from V and 3 bases from J, with 17 bases between. Germline loops: CDR1 LNHNV, CDR2 YYDKDF (reference sequence). This chain's CDR3 is CATSLRTFTRYEQYF. CDR3 DNA: TGTGCCACCAGCCTTCGGACTTTTACCCGCTACGAGCAGTACTTC.

The V gene is TRBV6-5, the J gene TRBJ2-7; 12 nucleotides agree with TRBD1. The CDR3 runs to 15 residues. Germline V lookup: CDR1 MNHEY, CDR2 SVGAGI. Unmatched junction bases numbered 6, after V lost 6 bases and J lost 3 bases. CDR3 in amino acids: CASRSGQGANYEQYV. Here the CDR3 DNA reads TGTGCCAGCAGATCGGGACAGGGGGCGAACTACGAGCAGTACGTC.

The chain has TRBV10-2 and TRBJ1-3; D is unclear. V was pared by 3 bases and J by 9 bases, with 15 bases between. Per the germline V gene, CDR1 is WSHSY and CDR2 is SAAADI. CDR3 size: 14 residues. The CDR3 loop reads CASSEESYRGTIYF. The CDR3 region has the DNA TGCGCCAGCAGTGAAGAGAGCTACCGGGGCACCATATATTTT.

V is TRBV6-5 and J is TRBJ1-5, with TRBD1 matching 7 bases. The CDR3 covers 13 residues. The germline CDR1 and CDR2 sequences are MNHEY and SVGAGI. V lost 4 bases and J lost 7; bases outside the gene matches: 4. The CDR3 coding sequence is TGTGCCAGCAGTTTAAGGGGGCGACAGCCCCAGCATTTT. Encoded protein: CASSLRGRQPQHF.

The chain combines TRBV28 with TRBJ2-7, with D tentatively TRBD1 (6 bases). There are 14 residues in the CDR3. CDR1 MDHEN and CDR2 SYDVKM come from the germline V gene. The ends were cut back, 6 bases at V and 8 bases at J, with 20 bases in the middle. The CDR3 loop is CASSPTDRSGKQYF. The DNA for the CDR3 is TGTGCCAGCAGCCCAACAGACAGGTCCGGAAAGCAGTACTTC. Combining the CDR3 with reference TRBV28 and TRBJ2-7 gives the whole variable domain DVKVTQSSRYLVKRTGEKVFLECVQDMDHENMFWYRQDPGLGLRLIYFSYDVKMKEKGDIPEGYSVSREKKERFSLILESASTNQTSMYLCASSPTDRSGKQYFGPGTRLTVT.

As concerns this clone: Relative to the germline gene, one junction end is altered; a read error may explain this. The chain carries TRBV7-3 and TRBJ2-2; D may be TRBD2 (6 bases). The CDR3 totals 14 residues. The germline gives CDR1 SGHTA, CDR2 FQGTGA. The CDR3 DNA sequence: TGTGCCAGCAGTTTAAGCGGGCACACCGGGGAGCTGTTTTTT. Its translation: CASSLSGHTGELFF. The whole variable domain, remainder taken from reference TRBV7-3 and TRBJ2-2, is GAGVSQTPSNKVTEKGKYVELRCDPISGHTALYWYRQSLGQGPEFLIYFQGTGAADDSGLPNDRFFAVRPEGSVSTLKIQRTERGDSAVYLCASSLSGHTGELFFGEGSRLTVL.

This rearrangement joins TRBV7-2 to TRBJ2-5, with 7 bases identical to TRBD1. With 3 bases clipped from V and 5 bases from J, the junction kept 6 bases outside the gene matches. The germline V gene has CDR1 SGHTA and CDR2 FQGNSA. This CDR3 is built from 14 residues. CDR3 DNA: TGTGCCAGCAGCTTCAGACAGGGCTCGGAGACCCAGTACTTC. Its protein is CASSFRQGSETQYF.

The CDR3 spells CASSFRASGRAGETQYF. The CDR3 DNA follows: TGTGCCAGCAGCTTTCGAGCGAGCGGGAGGGCCGGAGAGACCCAGTACTTC. This rearrangement joins TRBV9 to TRBJ2-5; 10 bases are shared with TRBD2. V lost 4 bases to trimming and J lost 4 bases; unmatched junction nucleotides: 13. Germline V gene data show CDR1 as SGDLS and CDR2 as YYNGEE. The length of the CDR3 is 17 residues.

The chain employs TRBV6-5 and TRBJ2-2; D possibly corresponds to TRBD2 (5 bases). The germline gives CDR1 MNHEY, CDR2 SVGAGI. V lost 5 bases and J lost 4, with 14 bases in between. The CDR3 loop spans 15 amino acids. Here the CDR3 DNA reads TGTGCCAGCAGTCTCGGGAAAGTCCGCACCGGGGAGCTGTTTTTT. The encoded protein is CASSLGKVRTGELFF.

This clone has only a few counts. The chain recombines TRBV7-2 with TRBJ1-1, with 7 bases aligning to TRBD1. The germline gives CDR1 SGHTA, CDR2 FQGNSA. The CDR3 runs to 14 residues. Trimming took 5 bases from V and 5 from J; bases not matched to a gene: 8. DNA for the CDR3: TGTGCCAGCAGCGTAGGGGGCGCGGGGACTGAAGCTTTCTTT. Translation gives CASSVGGAGTEAFF.

The gene calls are TRBV24-1 and TRBJ2-5, with 9 bases fitting TRBD1. J gave up 4 bases and V 4 bases, and 9 bases lay outside the gene matches. Germline lookup yields CDR1 KGHDR and CDR2 SFDVKD. CDR3 size: 16 residues. The CDR3 region is CATSDPTGGWGETQYF. CDR3 DNA: TGTGCCACCAGTGACCCCACAGGGGGCTGGGGAGAGACCCAGTACTTC.

This chain uses TRBV15 with TRBJ2-7, with D maybe TRBD1 (5 bases). Between the trimmed V and J ends, which lost 4 bases and 0 bases, there was a span of 7 bases. The CDR3 extends over 13 amino acids. The germline V gene has CDR1 LNHNV and CDR2 YYDKDF (reference sequence). The CDR3, as DNA: TGTGCCACCAGCACCAGGGACTCCTACGAGCAGTACGTC. Amino acids: CATSTRDSYEQYV.

The rearrangement links TRBV11-2 to TRBJ2-5, with 10 bases fitting TRBD2. The CDR3 covers 15 residues. Trimming removed 0 bases from V and 7 bases from J; junction bases left unmatched: 5. Germline lookup yields CDR1 SGHAT and CDR2 FQNNGV. The CDR3: CASSLDRGLAATQYF. The CDR3 DNA reads as TGTGCCAGCAGCTTAGATCGTGGACTAGCGGCGACCCAGTACTTC. The full variable domain, its missing parts supplied by reference TRBV11-2 and TRBJ2-5, is EAGVAQSPRYKIIEKRQSVAFWCNPISGHATLYWYQQILGQGPKLLIQFQNNGVVDDSQLPKDRFSAERLKGVDSTLKIQPAKLEDSAVYLCASSLDRGLAATQYFGPGTRLLVL.

J is TRBJ2-3 and V is TRBV9, with 8 bases matching TRBD2. V lost 3 bases, J lost 0 bases, and 6 bases stayed unmatched. The CDR3 is made up of 16 amino acids. The germline V gene encodes CDR1 SGDLS and CDR2 YYNGEE. This CDR3 reads CASSGRLASSTDTQYF. The CDR3 nucleotides read TGTGCCAGCAGCGGGCGACTAGCGTCTAGCACAGATACGCAGTATTTT.

The chain uses TRBV6-2 or TRBV6-3 and TRBJ1-2; D ambiguous. The ends were cut back, 2 bases at V and 5 bases at J, with 12 bases in the middle. The CDR3 has 14 residues. CDR1 MNHEY and CDR2 SVGEGT come from the germline V gene. CDR3 residues: CASSYQPGSYGYTF. CDR3 DNA: TGTGCCAGCAGTTACCAGCCGGGTTCATATGGCTACACCTTC.

The rearrangement joins TRBV4-3 to TRBJ1-5; tentatively, D is TRBD1 (5 bases). The germline V gene has CDR1 LGHNA and CDR2 YSLEER. V lost 0 bases to trimming and J lost 3 bases, with 15 bases between them. The CDR3 consists of 17 residues. The DNA of the CDR3 is TGCGCCAGCAGCCAAGATCTTGTCCAGGGCCCCAATCAGCCCCAGCATTTT. Its protein product is CASSQDLVQGPNQPQHF.

This rearrangement joins TRBV7-8 to TRBJ1-1, with D hard to call. The germline V gene has CDR1 SGHVS and CDR2 FQNEAQ. Trimming removed 8 bases at V and 1 base at J, with 11 bases between. The CDR3 is made up of 13 amino acids. The CDR3 loop reads CASVDFPNTEAFF. CDR3 coding DNA: TGTGCCAGCGTGGACTTCCCGAACACTGAAGCTTTCTTT.